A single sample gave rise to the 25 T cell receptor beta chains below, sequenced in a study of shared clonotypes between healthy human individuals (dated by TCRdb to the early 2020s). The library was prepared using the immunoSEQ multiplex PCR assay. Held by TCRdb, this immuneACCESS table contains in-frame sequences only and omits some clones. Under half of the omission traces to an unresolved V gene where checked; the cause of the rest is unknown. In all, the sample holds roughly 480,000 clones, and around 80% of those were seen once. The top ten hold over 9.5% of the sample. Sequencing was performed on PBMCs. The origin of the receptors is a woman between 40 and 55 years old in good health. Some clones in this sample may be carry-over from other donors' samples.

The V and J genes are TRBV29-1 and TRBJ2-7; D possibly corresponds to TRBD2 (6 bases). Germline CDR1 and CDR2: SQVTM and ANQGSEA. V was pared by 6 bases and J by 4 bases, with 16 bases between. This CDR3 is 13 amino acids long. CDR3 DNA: TGCAGCGTCTTTATAGTTGGGACTTACGAGCAGTACTTC. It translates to CSVFIVGTYEQYF.

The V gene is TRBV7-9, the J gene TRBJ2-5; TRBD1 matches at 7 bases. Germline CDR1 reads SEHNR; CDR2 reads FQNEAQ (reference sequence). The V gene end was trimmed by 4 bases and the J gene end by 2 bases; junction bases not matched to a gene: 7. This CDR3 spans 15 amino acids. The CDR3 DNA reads TGTGCCAGCAGCTCCACGGTGGGACAGCAAGAGACCCAGTACTTC. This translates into CASSSTVGQQETQYF.

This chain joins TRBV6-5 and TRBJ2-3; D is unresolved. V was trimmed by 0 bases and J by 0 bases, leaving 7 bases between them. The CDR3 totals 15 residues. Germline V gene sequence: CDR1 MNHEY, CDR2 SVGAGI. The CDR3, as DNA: TGTGCCAGCAGTTACTCATGGGCTAGCACAGATACGCAGTATTTT. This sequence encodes CASSYSWASTDTQYF.

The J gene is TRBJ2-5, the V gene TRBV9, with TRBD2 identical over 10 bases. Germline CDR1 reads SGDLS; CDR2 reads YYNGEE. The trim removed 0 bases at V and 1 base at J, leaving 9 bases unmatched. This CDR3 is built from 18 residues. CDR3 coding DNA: TGTGCCAGCAGCGTAGGCCCAGCGGGAGGGTTTGTCCAAGAGACCCAGTACTTC. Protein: CASSVGPAGGFVQETQYF.

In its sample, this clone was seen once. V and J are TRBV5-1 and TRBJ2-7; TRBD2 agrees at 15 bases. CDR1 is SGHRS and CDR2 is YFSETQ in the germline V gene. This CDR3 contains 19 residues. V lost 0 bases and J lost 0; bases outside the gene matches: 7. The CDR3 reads CASSLAGLAGGLSSYEQYF. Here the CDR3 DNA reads TGCGCCAGCAGCTTGGCGGGACTAGCGGGAGGCCTAAGCTCCTACGAGCAGTACTTC.

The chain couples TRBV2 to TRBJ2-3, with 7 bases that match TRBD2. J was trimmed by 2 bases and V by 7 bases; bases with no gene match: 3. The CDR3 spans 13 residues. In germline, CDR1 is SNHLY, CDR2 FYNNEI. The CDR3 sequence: CASTWDYTDTQYF. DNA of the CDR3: TGTGCCAGCACCTGGGACTACACAGATACGCAGTATTTT.

The CDR3 protein is CASSLITSGRGETQYF. For the CDR3, the DNA is TGCGCCAGCAGCTTGATCACTAGCGGGAGAGGGGAGACCCAGTACTTC. The chain employs TRBV5-1 and TRBJ2-5, with 11 bases aligning to TRBD2. Germline CDR1 is SGHRS and CDR2 is YFSETQ. V dropped 1 base and J dropped 5; count of bases not matched to a gene: 7. The CDR3 contains 16 residues. The complete variable domain, with remaining parts taken from reference TRBV5-1 and TRBJ2-5, reads KAGVTQTPRYLIKTRGQQVTLSCSPISGHRSVSWYQQTPGQGLQFLFEYFSETQRNKGNFPGRFSGRQFSNSRSEMNVSTLELGDSALYLCASSLITSGRGETQYFGPGTRLLVL.

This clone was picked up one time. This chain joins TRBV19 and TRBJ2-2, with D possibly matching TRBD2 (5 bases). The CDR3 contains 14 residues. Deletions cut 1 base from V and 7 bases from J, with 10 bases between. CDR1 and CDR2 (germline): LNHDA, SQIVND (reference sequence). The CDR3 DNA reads TGTGCCAGTAGTATAGGGGCTAGCATCGGGGAGCTGTTTTTT. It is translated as CASSIGASIGELFF.

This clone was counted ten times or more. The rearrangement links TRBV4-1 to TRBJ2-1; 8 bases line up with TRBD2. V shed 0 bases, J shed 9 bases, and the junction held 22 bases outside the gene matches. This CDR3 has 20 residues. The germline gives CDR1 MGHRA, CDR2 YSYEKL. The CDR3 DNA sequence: TGCGCCAGCAGCCAAGAGCCCGCCCATCGTACTAGCGGCCGTCTGAGTGAGCAGTTCTTC. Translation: CASSQEPAHRTSGRLSEQFF.

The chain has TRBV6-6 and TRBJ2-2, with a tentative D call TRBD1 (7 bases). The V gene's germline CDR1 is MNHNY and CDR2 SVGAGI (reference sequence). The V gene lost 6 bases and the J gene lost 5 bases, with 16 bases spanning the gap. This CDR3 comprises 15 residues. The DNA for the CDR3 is TGTGCCAGCAGCCCTGGCAGGGGGGTTACCGGGGAGCTGTTTTTT. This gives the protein CASSPGRGVTGELFF.

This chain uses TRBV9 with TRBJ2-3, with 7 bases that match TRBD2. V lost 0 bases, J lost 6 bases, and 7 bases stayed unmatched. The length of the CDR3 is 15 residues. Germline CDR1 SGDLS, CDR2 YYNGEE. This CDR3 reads CASSVGGGSGDTQYF. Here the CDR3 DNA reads TGTGCCAGCAGCGTAGGCGGCGGGAGTGGTGATACGCAGTATTTT.

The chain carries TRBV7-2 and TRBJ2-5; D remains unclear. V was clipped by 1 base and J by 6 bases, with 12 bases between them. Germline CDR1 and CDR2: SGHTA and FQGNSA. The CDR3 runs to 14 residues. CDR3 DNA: TGTGCCAGCAGCTTAGGGCTAGAAGGGAAGACCCAGTACTTC. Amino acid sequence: CASSLGLEGKTQYF. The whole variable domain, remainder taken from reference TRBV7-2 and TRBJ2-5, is GAGVSQSPSNKVTEKGKDVELRCDPISGHTALYWYRQSLGQGLEFLIYFQGNSAPDKSGLPSDRFSAERTGGSVSTLTIQRTQQEDSAVYLCASSLGLEGKTQYFGPGTRLLVL.

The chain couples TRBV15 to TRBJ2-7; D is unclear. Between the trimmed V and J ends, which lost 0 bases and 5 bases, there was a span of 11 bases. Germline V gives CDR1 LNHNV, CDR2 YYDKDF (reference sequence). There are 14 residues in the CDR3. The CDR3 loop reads CATSRDEQYDEQYF. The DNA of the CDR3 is TGTGCCACCAGCAGAGATGAACAGTATGACGAGCAGTACTTC.

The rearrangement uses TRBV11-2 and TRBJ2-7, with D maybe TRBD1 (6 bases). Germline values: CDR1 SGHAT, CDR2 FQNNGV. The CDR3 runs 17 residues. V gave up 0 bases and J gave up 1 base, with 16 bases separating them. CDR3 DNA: TGTGCCAGCAGCTTAGATTTAAGGACAGCAATATCCTACGAGCAGTACTTC. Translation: CASSLDLRTAISYEQYF.

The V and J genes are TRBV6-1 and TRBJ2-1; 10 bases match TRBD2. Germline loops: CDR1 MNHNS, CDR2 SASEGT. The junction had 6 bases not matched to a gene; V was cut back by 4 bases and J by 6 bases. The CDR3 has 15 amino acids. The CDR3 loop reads CASSALAGEGNEQFF. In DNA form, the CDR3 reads TGTGCCAGCAGTGCCCTAGCGGGAGAAGGCAATGAGCAGTTCTTC.

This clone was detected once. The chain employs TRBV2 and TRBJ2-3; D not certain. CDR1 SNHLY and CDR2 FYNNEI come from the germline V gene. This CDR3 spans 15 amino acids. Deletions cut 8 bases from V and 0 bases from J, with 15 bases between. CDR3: CASSLRAASTDTQYF. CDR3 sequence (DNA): TGTGCCAGCTCACTAAGGGCAGCTAGCACAGATACGCAGTATTTT.

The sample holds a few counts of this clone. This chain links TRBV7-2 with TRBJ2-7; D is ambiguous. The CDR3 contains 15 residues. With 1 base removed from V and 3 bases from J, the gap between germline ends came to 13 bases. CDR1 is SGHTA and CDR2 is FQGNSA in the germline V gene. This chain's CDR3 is CASSLDQDPIYEQYF. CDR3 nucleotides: TGTGCCAGCAGCTTAGATCAGGACCCCATCTACGAGCAGTACTTC.

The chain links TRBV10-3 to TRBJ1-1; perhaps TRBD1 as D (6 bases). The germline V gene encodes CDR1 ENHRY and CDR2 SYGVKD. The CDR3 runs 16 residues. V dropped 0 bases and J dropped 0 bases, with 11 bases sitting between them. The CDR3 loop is CAISESSGVMNTEAFF. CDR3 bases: TGTGCCATCAGTGAGTCTTCAGGGGTCATGAACACTGAAGCTTTCTTT.

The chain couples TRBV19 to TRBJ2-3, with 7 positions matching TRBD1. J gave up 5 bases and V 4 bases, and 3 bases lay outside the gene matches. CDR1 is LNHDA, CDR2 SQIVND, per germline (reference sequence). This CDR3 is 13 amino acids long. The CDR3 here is CASSTTGKDTQYF. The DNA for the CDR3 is TGTGCCAGTAGTACGACAGGGAAAGATACGCAGTATTTT. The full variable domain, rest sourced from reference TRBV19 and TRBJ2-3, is DGGITQSPKYLFRKEGQNVTLSCEQNLNHDAMYWYRQDPGQGLRLIYYSQIVNDFQKGDIAEGYSVSREKKESFPLTVTSAQKNPTAFYLCASSTTGKDTQYFGPGTRLTVL.

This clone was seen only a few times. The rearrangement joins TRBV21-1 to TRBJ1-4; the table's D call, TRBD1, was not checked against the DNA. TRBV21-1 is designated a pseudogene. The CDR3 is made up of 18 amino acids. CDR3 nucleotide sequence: TGTGCCAGCAAACCTTCGGGACAGCTAGATGCGAGTAATGAAAAACTGTTTTTT. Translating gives CASKPSGQLDASNEKLFF.

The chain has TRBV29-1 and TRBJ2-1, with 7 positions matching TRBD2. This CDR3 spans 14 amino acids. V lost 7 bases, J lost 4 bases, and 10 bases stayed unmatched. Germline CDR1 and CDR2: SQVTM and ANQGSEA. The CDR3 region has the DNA TGCAGCGGCGACGGGACTAATACATACAATGAGCAGTTCTTC. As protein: CSGDGTNTYNEQFF.

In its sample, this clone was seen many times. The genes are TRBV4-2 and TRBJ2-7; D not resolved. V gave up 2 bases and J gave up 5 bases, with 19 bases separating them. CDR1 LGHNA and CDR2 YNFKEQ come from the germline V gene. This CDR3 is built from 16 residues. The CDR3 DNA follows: TGTGCCAGCAGCCAATTGCTAGTTCTATTTAGGAACGAGCAGTACTTC. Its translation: CASSQLLVLFRNEQYF.

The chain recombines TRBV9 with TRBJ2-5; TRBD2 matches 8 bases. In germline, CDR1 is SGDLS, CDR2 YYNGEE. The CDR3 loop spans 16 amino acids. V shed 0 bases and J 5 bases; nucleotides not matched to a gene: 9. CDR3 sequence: CASSVGSSGFPETQYF. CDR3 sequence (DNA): TGTGCCAGCAGCGTAGGATCTAGCGGGTTCCCGGAGACCCAGTACTTC.

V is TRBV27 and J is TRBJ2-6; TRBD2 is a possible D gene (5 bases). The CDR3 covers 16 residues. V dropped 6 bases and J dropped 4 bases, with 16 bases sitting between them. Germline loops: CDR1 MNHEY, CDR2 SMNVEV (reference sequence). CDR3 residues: CASSPHPGVGANVLTF. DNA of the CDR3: TGTGCCAGCAGCCCCCATCCCGGGGTCGGGGCCAACGTCCTGACTTTC. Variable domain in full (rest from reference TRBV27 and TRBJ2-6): EAQVTQNPRYLITVTGKKLTVTCSQNMNHEYMSWYRQDPGLGLRQIYYSMNVEVTDKGDVPEGYKVSRKEKRNFPLILESPSPNQTSLYFCASSPHPGVGANVLTFGAGSRLTVL.

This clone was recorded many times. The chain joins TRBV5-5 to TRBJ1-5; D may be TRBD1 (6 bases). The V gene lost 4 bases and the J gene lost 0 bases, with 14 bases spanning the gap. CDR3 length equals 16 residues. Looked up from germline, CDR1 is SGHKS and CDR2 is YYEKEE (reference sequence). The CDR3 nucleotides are TGTGCCAGCAGCGGGGGGGCGGTCAATAGCAATCAGCCCCAGCATTTT. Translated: CASSGGAVNSNQPQHF.